A selection of T cell receptor beta chains follows, all from one sample in a study of cytomegalovirus exposure and HLA in healthy donors. Sequencing used immunoSEQ multiplex PCR; TCRdb keeps in-frame clones, though not all of them. The data contain about 160,000 clones, around 82% of them singletons. Sequenced input: PBMCs. The receptors here all came from a man aged 30 to 39 in good health and CMV-seronegative. The CDR3 runs from the conserved cysteine through the conserved F or W. Fields, in order: D gene, V gene, clone size, J gene, CDR3 length, CDR3 protein. The D gene is left open where the match is weak. Where a row states a size, it is once, few, many or the class of an expanded clone; other rows omit it.

d_call: .; v_call: TRBV7-2; clone_size: .; j_call: TRBJ2-1; cdr3_length: 15; cdr3_aa: CASSLIGDSYNEQFF
d_call: TRBD2; v_call: TRBV10-3; clone_size: .; j_call: TRBJ2-3; cdr3_length: 14; cdr3_aa: CAIQASGGRDTQYF
d_call: .; v_call: TRBV6-1; clone_size: .; j_call: TRBJ2-1; cdr3_length: 13; cdr3_aa: CASSRGESNEQFF
d_call: TRBD1; v_call: TRBV7-2; clone_size: once; j_call: TRBJ1-5; cdr3_length: 13; cdr3_aa: CASSLDRGGQGHF
d_call: TRBD2; v_call: TRBV14; clone_size: .; j_call: TRBJ2-1; cdr3_length: 15; cdr3_aa: CASSQDGTRIGEQFF
d_call: .; v_call: TRBV15; clone_size: .; j_call: TRBJ2-1; cdr3_length: 17; cdr3_aa: CATSRVLLPGRDNEQFF
d_call: TRBD1; v_call: TRBV27; clone_size: .; j_call: TRBJ1-5; cdr3_length: 17; cdr3_aa: CASSLGYGGTGSQPQHF
d_call: TRBD2; v_call: TRBV7-8; clone_size: .; j_call: TRBJ2-1; cdr3_length: 15; cdr3_aa: CASSLAWVAGGEQFF
d_call: TRBD1; v_call: TRBV2; clone_size: .; j_call: TRBJ2-7; cdr3_length: 15; cdr3_aa: CASRLGQASSYEQYF
d_call: TRBD1; v_call: TRBV4-1; clone_size: .; j_call: TRBJ1-1; cdr3_length: 18; cdr3_aa: CASSQVPGTDFPNTEAFF
d_call: .; v_call: TRBV5-1; clone_size: .; j_call: TRBJ1-1; cdr3_length: 14; cdr3_aa: CARLPGHLNTEAFF
d_call: .; v_call: TRBV7-8; clone_size: .; j_call: TRBJ2-7; cdr3_length: 16; cdr3_aa: CASSFLRDTSSYEQYF
d_call: .; v_call: TRBV28; clone_size: .; j_call: TRBJ1-5; cdr3_length: 15; cdr3_aa: CASSDPLGGNQPQHF
d_call: TRBD2; v_call: TRBV5-1; clone_size: .; j_call: .; cdr3_length: 15; cdr3_aa: CASSRTSGGSYEQYF
d_call: TRBD2; v_call: TRBV27; clone_size: .; j_call: TRBJ2-7; cdr3_length: 14; cdr3_aa: CASSPAGAPYEQYF
d_call: TRBD2; v_call: TRBV5-6; clone_size: .; j_call: TRBJ2-1; cdr3_length: 14; cdr3_aa: CASSFGGGADEQFF
d_call: .; v_call: TRBV6-5; clone_size: .; j_call: TRBJ2-3; cdr3_length: 13; cdr3_aa: CASRRGFGDTQYF
d_call: .; v_call: TRBV18; clone_size: .; j_call: TRBJ2-3; cdr3_length: 12; cdr3_aa: CASSPQSDTQYF
d_call: .; v_call: TRBV12-5; clone_size: .; j_call: TRBJ2-1; cdr3_length: 14; cdr3_aa: CASGWGHSYNEQFF
d_call: .; v_call: TRBV10-3; clone_size: .; j_call: TRBJ1-1; cdr3_length: 16; cdr3_aa: CAISDFPQGLNTEAFF
d_call: .; v_call: TRBV25-1; clone_size: .; j_call: TRBJ2-2; cdr3_length: 14; cdr3_aa: CASSVQGGTGELFF
d_call: .; v_call: TRBV5-1; clone_size: .; j_call: TRBJ1-5; cdr3_length: 14; cdr3_aa: CASSLDYSNQPQHF
d_call: .; v_call: TRBV11-3; clone_size: .; j_call: TRBJ2-5; cdr3_length: 14; cdr3_aa: CASSLGQVQETQYF
d_call: TRBD2; v_call: TRBV9; clone_size: .; j_call: TRBJ2-1; cdr3_length: 18; cdr3_aa: CASSPRAAGTSVRGEQFF
d_call: TRBD2; v_call: TRBV4-3; clone_size: few; j_call: TRBJ2-7; cdr3_length: 16; cdr3_aa: CASSQGGSGRAGEQYF
d_call: .; v_call: TRBV5-6; clone_size: .; j_call: TRBJ2-1; cdr3_length: 14; cdr3_aa: CASSSGSGTLEQFF
d_call: TRBD2; v_call: TRBV2; clone_size: .; j_call: TRBJ2-3; cdr3_length: 15; cdr3_aa: CARSTEAGGGDTQYF
d_call: .; v_call: TRBV4-2; clone_size: .; j_call: TRBJ2-7; cdr3_length: 17; cdr3_aa: CASSQDDSGTSSYEQYF
d_call: .; v_call: TRBV6-4; clone_size: .; j_call: TRBJ2-1; cdr3_length: 12; cdr3_aa: CASRAGYNEQFF
d_call: TRBD2; v_call: TRBV7-8; clone_size: .; j_call: TRBJ2-2; cdr3_length: 16; cdr3_aa: CASSLVLAANTGELFF
d_call: .; v_call: TRBV12-5; clone_size: few; j_call: TRBJ2-5; cdr3_length: 16; cdr3_aa: CASGLYGDLSGETQYF
d_call: .; v_call: TRBV10-3; clone_size: .; j_call: TRBJ2-1; cdr3_length: 17; cdr3_aa: CAISEREAQEGYNEQFF
d_call: .; v_call: TRBV6-1; clone_size: .; j_call: TRBJ2-5; cdr3_length: 12; cdr3_aa: CASISIGETQYF
d_call: TRBD2; v_call: TRBV12-5; clone_size: .; j_call: TRBJ2-7; cdr3_length: 20; cdr3_aa: CASGLAPTGLAGGPTYEQYF
d_call: .; v_call: TRBV29-1; clone_size: few; j_call: TRBJ2-5; cdr3_length: 14; cdr3_aa: CSVGGTADQETQYF
d_call: TRBD1; v_call: TRBV27; clone_size: .; j_call: TRBJ2-1; cdr3_length: 17; cdr3_aa: CASSLGPGTGRNNEQFF
d_call: TRBD1; v_call: TRBV27; clone_size: .; j_call: TRBJ1-2; cdr3_length: 13; cdr3_aa: CASSQQGAGGYTF
d_call: TRBD2; v_call: TRBV7-3; clone_size: .; j_call: TRBJ2-5; cdr3_length: 15; cdr3_aa: CASSLNMGGPETQYF
d_call: .; v_call: TRBV28; clone_size: .; j_call: TRBJ2-5; cdr3_length: 13; cdr3_aa: CASSRSGSETQYF
d_call: TRBD1; v_call: TRBV19; clone_size: .; j_call: TRBJ2-1; cdr3_length: 16; cdr3_aa: CASIPAGTGGYNEQFF